This T cell receptor (beta chain) originates from a study of PD-1 blockade in classical Hodgkin lymphoma. Indicated time point: newly diagnosed, previously untreated cHL patient sample. Isolation of CD4+ T cells from thawed PBMCs was performed by magnetic negative selection. Only in-frame clones appear in the TCRdb table, and some are missing; sequencing was by immunoSEQ multiplex PCR. This table holds 20,000 to 30,000 clones, roughly nine tenths found once. The specimen was CD4+ T cells from blood. The clonotype originates from a human donor with classical Hodgkin lymphoma.

CDR3 nucleotide sequence: TGTGCCAGCAGTGTTGGACTAGCGGGGACAGATACGCAGTATTTT. Translated: CASSVGLAGTDTQYF. V and J are TRBV2 and TRBJ2-3; 12 nucleotides agree with TRBD2. With V trimmed by 4 bases and J by 3 bases, 2 bases remained unmatched. The germline CDR1 and CDR2 sequences are SNHLY and FYNNEI. The CDR3 sequence is 15 residues long.